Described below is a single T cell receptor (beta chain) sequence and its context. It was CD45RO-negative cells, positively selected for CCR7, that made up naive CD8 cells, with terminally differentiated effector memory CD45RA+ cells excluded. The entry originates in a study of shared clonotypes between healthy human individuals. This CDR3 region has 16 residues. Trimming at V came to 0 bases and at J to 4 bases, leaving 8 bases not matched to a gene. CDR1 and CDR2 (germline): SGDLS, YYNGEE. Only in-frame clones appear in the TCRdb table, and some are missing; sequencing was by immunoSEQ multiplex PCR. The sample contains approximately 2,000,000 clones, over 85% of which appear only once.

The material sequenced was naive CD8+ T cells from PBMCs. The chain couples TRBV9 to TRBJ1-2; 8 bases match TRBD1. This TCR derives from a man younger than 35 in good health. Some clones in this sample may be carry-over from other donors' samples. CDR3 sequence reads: CASSVVPPDRVYGYTF. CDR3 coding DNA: TGTGCCAGCAGCGTAGTCCCTCCGGACAGGGTCTATGGCTACACCTTC.